This T cell receptor beta chain appears in the sequencing data of a study of cytomegalovirus exposure and HLA in healthy donors. For the study at large: Of the donors genotyped, several hundred in all, 80% to 85% fell in the Caucasian-associated ancestry cluster.

Of note for this clone: Its antigen is still unknown.

Study-wide points: Of the V segments, some could not be distinguished, including TRBV6-2 and TRBV6-3, and were excluded. The productive fraction for most TCR beta V segments was about 87% or about 30% in an earlier analysis. In vitro checks showed that a few CMV-associated chains really do target CMV antigens.

The PCR employed 60 Vbeta primers together with 13 Jbeta primers. Sequencing used immunoSEQ multiplex PCR; TCRdb keeps in-frame clones, though not all of them. The sample yields 150,000 or so clones, about 85% seen once. V lost 2 bases and J lost 10; bases outside the gene matches: 0. Germline lookup yields CDR1 SGHTA and CDR2 FQGTGA. The CDR3 length is 14 residues. Sequencing was done on a sample of PBMCs. The TCR sequence derives from a man under 40 in good health and CMV-seropositive. This chain connects TRBV7-3 to TRBJ1-6; 12 positions agree with TRBD1. DNA of the CDR3: TGTGCCAGCAGCTTAGGGACAGGGGGCTCACCCCTCCACTTT. Translating gives CASSLGTGGSPLHF.